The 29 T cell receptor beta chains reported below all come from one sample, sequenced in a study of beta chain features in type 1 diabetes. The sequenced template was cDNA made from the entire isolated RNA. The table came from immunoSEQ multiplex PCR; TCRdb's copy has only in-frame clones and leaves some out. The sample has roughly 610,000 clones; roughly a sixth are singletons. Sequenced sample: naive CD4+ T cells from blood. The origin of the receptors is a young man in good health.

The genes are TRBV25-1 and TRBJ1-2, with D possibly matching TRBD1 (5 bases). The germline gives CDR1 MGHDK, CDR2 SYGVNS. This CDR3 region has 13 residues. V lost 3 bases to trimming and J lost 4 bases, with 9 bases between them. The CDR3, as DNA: TGTGCCAGCAGTGACAGGGTCCCCTATGGCTACACCTTC. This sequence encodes CASSDRVPYGYTF.

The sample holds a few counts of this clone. The CDR3 DNA reads TGTGCCAGCGGGAGGACAGGTATTGTTTCCTACGAGCAGTACTTC. Translated: CASGRTGIVSYEQYF. The J gene is TRBJ2-7, the V gene TRBV27; TRBD1 is a possible D gene (7 bases). Germline V gives CDR1 MNHEY, CDR2 SMNVEV (reference sequence). Trimming took off 8 bases at V and 1 base at J, with 18 bases between the two ends. The CDR3 has 15 residues.

The CDR3 bases are TGTGCCAGCAGCTTAAAAGAACAGGTCGGAATGAACACTGAAGCTTTCTTT. Amino acid sequence: CASSLKEQVGMNTEAFF. This chain joins TRBV7-9 and TRBJ1-1, with a tentative D call TRBD1 (5 bases). Germline V gene sequence: CDR1 SEHNR, CDR2 FQNEAQ (reference sequence). This CDR3 is 17 amino acids long. V was trimmed by 2 bases and J by 0 bases, leaving 16 bases between them.

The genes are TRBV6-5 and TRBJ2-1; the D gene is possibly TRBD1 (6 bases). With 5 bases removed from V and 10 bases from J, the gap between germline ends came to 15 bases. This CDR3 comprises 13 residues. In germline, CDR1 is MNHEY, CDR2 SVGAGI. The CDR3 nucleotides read TGTGCCAGCAGTGTCCAGGGGACGGCCGAGCAGTTCTTC. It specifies CASSVQGTAEQFF.

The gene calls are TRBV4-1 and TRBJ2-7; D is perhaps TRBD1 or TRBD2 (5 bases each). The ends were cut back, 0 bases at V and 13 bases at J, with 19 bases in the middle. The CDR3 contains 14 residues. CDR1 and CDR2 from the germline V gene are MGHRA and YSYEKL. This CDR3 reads CASSQDPSGRVDYF. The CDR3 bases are TGCGCCAGCAGCCAAGATCCCTCGGGGCGTGTTGATTACTTC.

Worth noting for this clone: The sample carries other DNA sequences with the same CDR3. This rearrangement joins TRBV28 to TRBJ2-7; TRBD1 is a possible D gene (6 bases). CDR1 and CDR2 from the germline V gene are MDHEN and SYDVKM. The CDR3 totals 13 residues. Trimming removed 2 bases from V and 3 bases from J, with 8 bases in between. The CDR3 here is CASSLGGYYEQYF. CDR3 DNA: TGTGCCAGCAGTTTAGGGGGCTACTACGAGCAGTACTTC.

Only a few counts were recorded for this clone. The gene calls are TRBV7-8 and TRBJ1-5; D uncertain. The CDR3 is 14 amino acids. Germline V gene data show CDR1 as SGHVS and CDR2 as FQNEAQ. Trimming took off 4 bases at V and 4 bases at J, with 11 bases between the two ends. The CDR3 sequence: CASSSHAINQPQHF. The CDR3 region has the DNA TGTGCCAGCAGCTCCCATGCAATAAATCAGCCCCAGCATTTT.

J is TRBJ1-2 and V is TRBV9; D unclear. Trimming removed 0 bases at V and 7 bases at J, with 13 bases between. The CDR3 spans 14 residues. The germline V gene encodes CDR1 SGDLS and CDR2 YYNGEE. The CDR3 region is CASSVDIGYSGYTF. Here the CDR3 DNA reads TGTGCCAGCAGCGTAGACATAGGATATAGTGGCTACACCTTC.

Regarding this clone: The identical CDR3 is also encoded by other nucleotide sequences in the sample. The CDR3 sequence: CASSYSTGNYGYTF. The CDR3 nucleotides read TGTGCCAGCAGTTACTCGACAGGGAACTATGGCTACACCTTC. The chain couples TRBV6-6 to TRBJ1-2, with TRBD1 matching 7 bases. V lost 0 bases and J lost 2; bases outside the gene matches: 0. The CDR3 totals 14 residues. Germline CDR1 is MNHNY and CDR2 is SVGAGI (reference sequence).

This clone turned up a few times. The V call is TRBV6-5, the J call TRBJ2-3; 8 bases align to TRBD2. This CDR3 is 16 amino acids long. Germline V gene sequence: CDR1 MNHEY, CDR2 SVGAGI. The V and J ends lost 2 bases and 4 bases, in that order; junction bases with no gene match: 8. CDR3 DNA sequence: TGTGCCAGCAGTTACAGAGCGGGGGACTCCCCAGATACGCAGTATTTT. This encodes CASSYRAGDSPDTQYF.

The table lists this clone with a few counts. This chain's CDR3 is CASSNTGTISYNEQFF. In DNA, the CDR3 is TGTGCCAGCAGTAACACCGGGACAATTAGCTACAATGAGCAGTTCTTC. The V gene is TRBV27, the J gene TRBJ2-1; tentatively, D is TRBD1 (6 bases). CDR1 MNHEY and CDR2 SMNVEV come from the germline V gene (reference sequence). The CDR3 covers 16 residues. Trimming removed 5 bases from V and 3 bases from J, with 17 bases in between.

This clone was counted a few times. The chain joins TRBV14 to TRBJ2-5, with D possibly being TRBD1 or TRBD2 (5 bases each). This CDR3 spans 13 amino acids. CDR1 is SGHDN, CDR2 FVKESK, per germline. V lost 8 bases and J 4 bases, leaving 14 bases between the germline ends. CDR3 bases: TGTGCCAGCCGTCCTATGAGGGGAGAGACCCAGTACTTC. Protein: CASRPMRGETQYF.

Written as DNA, the CDR3 is TGTGCCAGCAGCCAGAGGACTAGCACCTACAATGAGCAGTTCTTC. Protein product: CASSQRTSTYNEQFF. The gene calls are TRBV7-8 and TRBJ2-1, with 8 positions matching TRBD2. CDR3 length: 15 amino acids. Germline CDR1 reads SGHVS; CDR2 reads FQNEAQ. J was trimmed by 2 bases and V by 5 bases; bases with no gene match: 5.

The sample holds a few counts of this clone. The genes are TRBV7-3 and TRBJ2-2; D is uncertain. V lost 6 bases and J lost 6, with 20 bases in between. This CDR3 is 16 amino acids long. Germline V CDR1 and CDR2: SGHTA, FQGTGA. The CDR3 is CASSHSSSVIAGELFF. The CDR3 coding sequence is TGTGCCAGCAGTCATTCGTCCTCGGTAATTGCCGGGGAGCTGTTTTTT.

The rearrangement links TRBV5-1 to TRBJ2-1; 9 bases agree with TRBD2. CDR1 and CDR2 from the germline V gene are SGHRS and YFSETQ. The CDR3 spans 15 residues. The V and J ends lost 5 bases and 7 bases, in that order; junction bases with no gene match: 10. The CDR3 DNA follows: TGCGCCAGCAGGGTGGCGGGAGGGCCGCAAAATGAGCAGTTCTTC. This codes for CASRVAGGPQNEQFF.

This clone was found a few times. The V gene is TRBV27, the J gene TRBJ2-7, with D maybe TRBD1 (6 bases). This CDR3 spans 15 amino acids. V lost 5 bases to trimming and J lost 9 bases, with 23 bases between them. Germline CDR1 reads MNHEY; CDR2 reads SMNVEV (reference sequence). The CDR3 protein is CASSLRTDLRFAQYF. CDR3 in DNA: TGTGCCAGCAGTCTAAGGACAGACCTACGATTCGCGCAGTACTTC.

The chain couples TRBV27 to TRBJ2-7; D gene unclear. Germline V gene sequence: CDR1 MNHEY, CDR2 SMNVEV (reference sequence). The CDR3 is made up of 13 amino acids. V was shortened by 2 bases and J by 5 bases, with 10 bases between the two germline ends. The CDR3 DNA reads TGTGCCAGCAGTTTAAGGCACCCTAACGAGCAGTACTTC. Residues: CASSLRHPNEQYF.

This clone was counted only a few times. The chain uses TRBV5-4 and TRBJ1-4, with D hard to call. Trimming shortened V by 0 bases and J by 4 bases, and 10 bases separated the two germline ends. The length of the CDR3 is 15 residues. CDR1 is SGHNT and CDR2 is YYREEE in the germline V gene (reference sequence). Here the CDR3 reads CASSLDGRVNEKLFF. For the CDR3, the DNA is TGTGCCAGCAGCTTGGACGGACGGGTTAATGAAAAACTGTTTTTT.

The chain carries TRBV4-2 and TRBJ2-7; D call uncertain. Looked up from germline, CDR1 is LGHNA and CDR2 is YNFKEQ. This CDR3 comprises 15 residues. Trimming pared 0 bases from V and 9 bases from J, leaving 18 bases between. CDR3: CASSQDELSPQVQYF. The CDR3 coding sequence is TGTGCCAGCAGCCAAGACGAACTCAGCCCTCAGGTGCAGTACTTC.

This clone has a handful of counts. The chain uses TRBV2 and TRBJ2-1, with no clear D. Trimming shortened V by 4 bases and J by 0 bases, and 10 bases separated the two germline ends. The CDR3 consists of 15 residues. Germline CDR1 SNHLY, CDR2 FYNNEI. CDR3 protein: CASSGVESSYNEQFF. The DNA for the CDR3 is TGTGCCAGCAGTGGCGTCGAAAGCTCCTACAATGAGCAGTTCTTC.

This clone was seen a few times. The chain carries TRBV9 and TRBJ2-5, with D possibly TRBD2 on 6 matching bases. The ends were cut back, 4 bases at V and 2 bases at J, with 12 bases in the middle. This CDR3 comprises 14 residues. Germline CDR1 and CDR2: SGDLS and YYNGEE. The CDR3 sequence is CASSRGTTQETQYF. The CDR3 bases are TGTGCCAGCAGCCGCGGGACGACTCAAGAGACCCAGTACTTC. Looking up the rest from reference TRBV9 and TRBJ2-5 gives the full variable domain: DSGVTQTPKHLITATGQRVTLRCSPRSGDLSVYWYQQSLDQGLQFLIQYYNGEERAKGNILERFSAQQFPDLHSELNLSSLELGDSALYFCASSRGTTQETQYFGPGTRLLVL.

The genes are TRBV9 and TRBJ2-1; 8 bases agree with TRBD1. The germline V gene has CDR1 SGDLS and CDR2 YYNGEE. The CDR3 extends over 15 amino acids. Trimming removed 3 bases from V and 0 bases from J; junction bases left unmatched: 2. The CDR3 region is CASSATGGSYNEQFF. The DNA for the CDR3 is TGTGCCAGCAGCGCCACAGGGGGCTCCTACAATGAGCAGTTCTTC.

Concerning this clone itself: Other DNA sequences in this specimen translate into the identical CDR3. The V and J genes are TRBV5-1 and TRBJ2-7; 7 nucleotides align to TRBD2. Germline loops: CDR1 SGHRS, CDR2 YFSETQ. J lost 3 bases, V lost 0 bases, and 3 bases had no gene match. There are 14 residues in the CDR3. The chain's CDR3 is CASSLAGTIYEQYF. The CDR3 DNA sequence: TGCGCCAGCAGCTTGGCCGGGACTATCTACGAGCAGTACTTC.

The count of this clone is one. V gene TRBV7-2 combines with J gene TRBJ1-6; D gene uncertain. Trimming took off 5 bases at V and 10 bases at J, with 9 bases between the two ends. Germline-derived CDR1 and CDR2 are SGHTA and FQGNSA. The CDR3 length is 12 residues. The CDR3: CASSRGGSPLHF. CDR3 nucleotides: TGTGCCAGCAGCCGGGGAGGATCACCCCTCCACTTT.

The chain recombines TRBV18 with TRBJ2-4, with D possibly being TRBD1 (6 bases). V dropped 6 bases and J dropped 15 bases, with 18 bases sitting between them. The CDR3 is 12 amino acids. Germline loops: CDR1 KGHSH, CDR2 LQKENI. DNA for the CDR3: TGTGCCAGCTCGCCAGGGGACGGATTACGGTACTTC. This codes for CASSPGDGLRYF.

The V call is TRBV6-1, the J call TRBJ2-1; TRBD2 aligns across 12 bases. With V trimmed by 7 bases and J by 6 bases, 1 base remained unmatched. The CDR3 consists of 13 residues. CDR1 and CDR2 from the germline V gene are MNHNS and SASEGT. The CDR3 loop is CASTTSGSNEQFF. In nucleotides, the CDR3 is TGTGCCAGCACGACTAGCGGGAGCAATGAGCAGTTCTTC.

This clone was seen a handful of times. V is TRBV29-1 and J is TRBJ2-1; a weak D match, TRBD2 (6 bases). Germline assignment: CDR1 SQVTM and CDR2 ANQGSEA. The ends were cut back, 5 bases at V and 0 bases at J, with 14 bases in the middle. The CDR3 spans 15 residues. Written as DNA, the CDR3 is TGCAGCGTTCGGGACTTTTCGAGCTCCTACAATGAGCAGTTCTTC. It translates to CSVRDFSSSYNEQFF.

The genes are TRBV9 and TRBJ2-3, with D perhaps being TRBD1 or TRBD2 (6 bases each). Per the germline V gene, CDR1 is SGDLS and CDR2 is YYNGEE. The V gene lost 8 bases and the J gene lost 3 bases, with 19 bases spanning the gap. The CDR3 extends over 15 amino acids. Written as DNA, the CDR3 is TGTGCCAGTACGGGGACGGGGGCGGAAACAGATACGCAGTATTTT. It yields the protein CASTGTGAETDTQYF.

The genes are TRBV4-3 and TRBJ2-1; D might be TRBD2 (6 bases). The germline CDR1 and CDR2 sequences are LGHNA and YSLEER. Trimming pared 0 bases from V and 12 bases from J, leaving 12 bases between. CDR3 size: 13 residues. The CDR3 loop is CASSQDRGLWQFF. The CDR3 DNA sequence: TGCGCCAGCAGCCAAGATCGGGGACTTTGGCAGTTCTTC.